The clone carrying this T cell receptor (beta chain) was observed a few times. As yet, its antigen is unknown. The sample belongs to a study of cytomegalovirus exposure and HLA in healthy donors. Study-wide results and caveats: A later analysis found TCR association rates differed by HLA locus, highest for DRB1 and lowest for HLA-C.

The primer mix had 60 Vbeta and 13 Jbeta primers. This table comes from immunoSEQ multiplex PCR, and its TCRdb copy is limited to in-frame clones, with some not included. Here the sample spans 250,000 to 350,000 clones, roughly 70% being singletons. Germline loops: CDR1 MNHNS, CDR2 SASEGT. This CDR3 comprises 15 residues. The V and J ends lost 5 bases and 10 bases, in that order; junction bases with no gene match: 13. This chain connects TRBV6-1 to TRBJ2-1; 8 nucleotides align to TRBD2. The TCR originated in a female donor in good health and CMV-seronegative. Input material: PBMCs. The DNA for the CDR3 is TGTGCCAGCAGTCCGGTTACTAGCGGCCGCGGGGAGCAGTTCTTC. Translated: CASSPVTSGRGEQFF.